The 23 T cell receptor beta chains given below trace back to one sample, sequenced in a study of blood T cells in healthy people across ages. Together with a sample-barcoded 5' primer, a J-beta primer mix was included in a second PCR lasting roughly 6 to 12 cycles. A single record per CDR3 protein comes from TCRdb applying MiXCR to the 5' RACE reads. Among approximately 790,000 distinct CDR3 sequences listed, 55% to 65% were seen once. The sequenced material came from blood. These receptors were taken from a man aged 25-40 years in good health.

A few counts support this clonotype. This chain connects TRBV21-1 to TRBJ1-2. TRBV21-1 is noted as a pseudogene. The CDR3 has 13 amino acids. CDR3 sequence reads: CASSKGGINGYTF. In DNA form, the CDR3 reads TGTGCCAGCAGCAAAGGAGGGATTAATGGCTACACCTTC.

This clonotype was detected a few times. CDR3 loop: CASSLRSDRVSEQYF. The CDR3 nucleotides are TGTGCCAGCAGCTTAAGGTCAGACAGGGTATCCGAGCAGTACTTC. This chain connects TRBV7-2 to TRBJ2-7; 7 bases agree with TRBD1. Germline CDR1 and CDR2: SGHTA and FQGNSA. The V segment lost 2 bases and the J segment 6 bases; nucleotides outside the gene matches: 10. The CDR3 sequence is 15 residues long.

The chain recombines TRBV15 with TRBJ2-3, with 10 bases matching TRBD2. V dropped 1 base and J dropped 3; count of bases not matched to a gene: 1. The V gene's germline CDR1 is LNHNV and CDR2 YYDKDF (reference sequence). This CDR3 contains 15 residues. The CDR3 DNA reads TGTGCCACCAGCAGAGTTAGCGGGGGGACAGATACGCAGTATTTT. Translation: CATSRVSGGTDTQYF.

Notes on this clonotype: This sequence may be a read error, since a much larger clone differs from it by one base. The chain employs TRBV4-3 and TRBJ2-1; D is perhaps TRBD1 or TRBD2 (5 bases each). The DNA end favors TRBJ2-7, so the J call may be wrong. The CDR3 runs to 15 residues. CDR1 is LGHNA and CDR2 is YSLEER in the germline V gene. The CDR3 nucleotides read TGCGCCAGCAGCCAGGTAACCGGGGCCAACAATGAGCAGTACTTC. This gives the protein CASSQVTGANNEQYF.

The V and J genes are TRBV29-1 and TRBJ2-1; 13 nucleotides line up with TRBD2. The CDR3 covers 16 residues. Trimming took 7 bases from V and 3 from J; bases not matched to a gene: 9. Germline V gene sequence: CDR1 SQVTM, CDR2 ANQGSEA. The CDR3 DNA reads as TGCAGCGCCGAACGACTAGCGGGGGGCAGCTACAATGAGCAGTTCTTC. Translation gives CSAERLAGGSYNEQFF.

The J gene is TRBJ2-3, the V gene TRBV7-9; possibly TRBD1 or TRBD2 for D (5 bases each). This CDR3 has 15 amino acids. In germline, CDR1 is SEHNR, CDR2 FQNEAQ (reference sequence). V was clipped by 2 bases and J by 3 bases, with 12 bases between them. This CDR3 reads CASSLFRERTDTQYF. CDR3 nucleotide sequence: TGTGCCAGCAGCTTATTCAGGGAGAGGACAGATACGCAGTATTTT.

The table lists this clonotype with a few counts. This chain uses TRBV14 with TRBJ2-4, with a weak D call TRBD1 (6 bases). The DNA end is a closer match to TRBJ2-7, so the J assignment may be wrong. CDR3 size: 14 residues. The germline V gene encodes CDR1 SGHDN and CDR2 FVKESK. As DNA, the CDR3 is TGTGCCAGCAGCCAAGCGACAGGAGCCTACGAGCAGTACTTC. Encoded protein: CASSQATGAYEQYF.

The chain employs TRBV6-1 and TRBJ2-7; D is unclear. The CDR3 is 11 residues long. CDR1 MNHNS and CDR2 SASEGT come from the germline V gene. Trimming took 6 bases from V and 5 from J, leaving 8 bases between them. CDR3 DNA: TGTGCCAGCAGCGTACGCCACGAGCAGTACTTC. Protein: CASSVRHEQYF.

The genes are TRBV28 and TRBJ2-7; perhaps TRBD1 as D (6 bases). Germline V gene sequence: CDR1 MDHEN, CDR2 SYDVKM. Trimming removed 5 bases at V and 3 bases at J, with 17 bases between. The CDR3 is 15 amino acids. The CDR3 loop is CASSPRGGFGYEQYF. CDR3 DNA: TGTGCCAGCAGTCCTCGAGGGGGTTTTGGCTACGAGCAGTACTTC.

CDR3: CSARQGGTGELFF. Here the CDR3 DNA reads TGCAGCGCCCGACAGGGCGGCACCGGGGAGCTGTTTTTT. The chain is built from TRBV29-1 and TRBJ2-2, with 7 bases matching TRBD1. The CDR3 has 13 residues. Unmatched junction bases numbered 6, after V lost 7 bases and J lost 4 bases. Germline V gene sequence: CDR1 SQVTM, CDR2 ANQGSEA.

A single count supports this clonotype. In DNA, the CDR3 is TGCAGCGTTGCCGGGACTAGCGGGAGGAGGGGTGAGACCCAGTACTTC. This encodes CSVAGTSGRRGETQYF. The V and J genes are TRBV29-1 and TRBJ2-5, with 15 bases lining up with TRBD2. V dropped 4 bases and J dropped 5; count of bases not matched to a gene: 8. The CDR3 has 16 residues. The germline gives CDR1 SQVTM, CDR2 ANQGSEA.

This clonotype has only a few counts. This chain's CDR3 is CASSVTSGSTYTQYF. CDR3 sequence (DNA): TGTGCCAGCAGCGTGACCAGCGGGAGTACGTATACGCAGTATTTT. The V and J genes are TRBV28 and TRBJ2-3; 8 nucleotides align to TRBD2. CDR3 length: 15 amino acids. The germline CDR1 and CDR2 sequences are MDHEN and SYDVKM. J gave up 7 bases and V 6 bases, and 12 bases lay outside the gene matches.

The chain links TRBV7-2 to TRBJ2-3, with TRBD2 matching over 11 bases. Per the germline V gene, CDR1 is SGHTA and CDR2 is FQGNSA. Trimming cost V 4 bases and J 0 bases; bases outside gene matches: 3. This CDR3 spans 16 amino acids. Here the CDR3 reads CASSWTSGQSTDTQYF. The CDR3 region has the DNA TGTGCCAGCAGCTGGACTAGCGGGCAAAGCACAGATACGCAGTATTTT.

A few counts support this clonotype. This chain uses TRBV7-8 with TRBJ2-5, with TRBD2 as a possible D gene (5 bases). The germline CDR1 and CDR2 sequences are SGHVS and FQNEAQ. The CDR3 sequence is 14 residues long. The V gene lost 5 bases and the J gene lost 0 bases, with 10 bases spanning the gap. DNA of the CDR3: TGTGCCAGCAGCCCCTCGGGGAACCAAGAGACCCAGTACTTC. It translates to CASSPSGNQETQYF. The entire variable domain, with the rest obtained from reference TRBV7-8 and TRBJ2-5, is as follows: GAGVSQSPRYKVAKRGQDVALRCDPISGHVSLFWYQQALGQGPEFLTYFQNEAQLDKSGLPSDRFFAERPEGSVSTLKIQRTQQEDSAVYLCASSPSGNQETQYFGPGTRLLVL.

This chain links TRBV30 with TRBJ2-1; 9 positions agree with TRBD1. This CDR3 is built from 14 residues. Trimming at V came to 2 bases and at J to 7 bases, leaving 6 bases not matched to a gene. The germline CDR1 and CDR2 sequences are GTSNPN and SVGIG (reference sequence). This CDR3 reads CAWSLGQGWNEQFF. DNA of the CDR3: TGTGCCTGGAGTTTAGGACAGGGGTGGAATGAGCAGTTCTTC. Together with reference TRBV30 and TRBJ2-1, the CDR3 gives the full variable domain: SQTIHQWPATLVQPVGSPLSLECTVEGTSNPNLYWYRQAAGRGLQLLFYSVGIGQISSEVPQNLSASRPQDRQFILSSKKLLLSDSGFYLCAWSLGQGWNEQFFGPGTRLTVL.

The chain combines TRBV7-9 with TRBJ2-7; TRBD2 might be the D (6 bases). CDR1 and CDR2 (germline): SEHNR, FQNEAQ (reference sequence). V dropped 5 bases and J dropped 1 base, with 12 bases sitting between them. The CDR3 sequence is 14 residues long. CDR3 loop: CASSPRLGSYEQYF. In DNA form, the CDR3 reads TGTGCCAGCAGCCCCCGACTAGGTTCCTACGAGCAGTACTTC.

The chain combines TRBV20-1 with TRBJ2-7; 14 nucleotides line up with TRBD2. This CDR3 has 18 amino acids. The germline CDR1 and CDR2 sequences are DFQATT and SNEGSKA (reference sequence). V shed 4 bases, J shed 0 bases, and the junction held 11 bases outside the gene matches. CDR3 sequence reads: CSANLGLAGGFLSYEQYF. The CDR3 nucleotides are TGCAGTGCTAACCTAGGACTAGCGGGGGGATTCCTCTCCTACGAGCAGTACTTC.

The CDR3 DNA reads as TGTGCCAGCAGCTTAGGTCACAAGGGACAGCCCCAGCATTTT. The encoded protein is CASSLGHKGQPQHF. The V and J genes are TRBV7-2 and TRBJ1-5; D is uncertain. CDR3 size: 14 residues. CDR1 is SGHTA, CDR2 FQGNSA, per germline. V was pared by 1 base and J by 7 bases, with 11 bases between.

The rearrangement links TRBV20-1 to TRBJ2-4, with 8 bases lining up with TRBD2. Germline lookup yields CDR1 DFQATT and CDR2 SNEGSKA (reference sequence). The CDR3 totals 13 residues. Trimming cost V 5 bases and J 6 bases; bases outside gene matches: 6. The CDR3 loop reads CSALAGLGNIQYF. The DNA of the CDR3 is TGCAGTGCTTTAGCGGGGCTCGGAAACATTCAGTACTTC.

There are a few counts of this clonotype. This rearrangement joins TRBV6-2 or TRBV6-3 to TRBJ2-1; D remains unclear. Trimming cost V 9 bases and J 0 bases, with 12 bases left between them. Germline V gene data show CDR1 as MNHEY and CDR2 as SVGEGT. The CDR3 extends over 14 amino acids. The CDR3 DNA is TGTGCCAGGAGACCTTCGAGCTCCTACAATGAGCAGTTCTTC. Amino acid sequence: CARRPSSSYNEQFF.

The chain uses TRBV12-5 and TRBJ2-3; 10 bases are shared with TRBD2. The junction had 9 bases not matched to a gene; V was cut back by 0 bases and J by 0 bases. From germline, CDR1 is LGHNT and CDR2 FRNRAP. There are 19 residues in the CDR3. CDR3 DNA sequence: TGTGCTAGTGGTTTGGTACTAGGTGGACTAGCGGATAGCACAGATACGCAGTATTTT. It is translated as CASGLVLGGLADSTDTQYF. Filled out from reference TRBV12-5 and TRBJ2-3, the complete variable domain reads DARVTQTPRHKVTEMGQEVTMRCQPILGHNTVFWYRQTMMQGLELLAYFRNRAPLDDSGMPKDRFSAEMPDATLATLKIQPSEPRDSAVYFCASGLVLGGLADSTDTQYFGPGTRLTVL.

The gene calls are TRBV6-6 and TRBJ1-1; D is unresolved. CDR1 is MNHNY and CDR2 is SVGAGI in the germline V gene (reference sequence). The V gene lost 7 bases and the J gene lost 1 base, with 22 bases spanning the gap. This CDR3 spans 17 amino acids. This CDR3 is CASIRQLDTQQNTEAFF. The CDR3, as DNA: TGTGCCAGCATACGCCAGTTAGACACTCAACAGAACACTGAAGCTTTCTTT.

This chain links TRBV9 with TRBJ2-1; a weak D match, TRBD1 (6 bases). CDR1 and CDR2 from the germline V gene are SGDLS and YYNGEE. The CDR3 has 18 residues. V lost 4 bases and J 8 bases, leaving 28 bases between the germline ends. CDR3 in amino acids: CASSPTLGAVVSSDEQFF. DNA of the CDR3: TGTGCCAGCAGCCCCACCTTGGGGGCAGTGGTTTCCTCGGATGAGCAGTTCTTC.